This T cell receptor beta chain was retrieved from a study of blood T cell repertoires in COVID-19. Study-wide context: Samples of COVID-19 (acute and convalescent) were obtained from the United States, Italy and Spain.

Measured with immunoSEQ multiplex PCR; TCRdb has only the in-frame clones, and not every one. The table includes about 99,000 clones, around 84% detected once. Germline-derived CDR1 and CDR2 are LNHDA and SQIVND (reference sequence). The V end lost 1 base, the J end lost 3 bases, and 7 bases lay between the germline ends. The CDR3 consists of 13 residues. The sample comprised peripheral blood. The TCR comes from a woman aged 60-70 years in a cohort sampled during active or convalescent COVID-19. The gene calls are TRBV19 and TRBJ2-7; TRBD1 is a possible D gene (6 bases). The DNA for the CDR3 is TGTGCCAGTAGTATAGGGACAGACTACGAGCAGTACTTC. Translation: CASSIGTDYEQYF.